The 8 T cell receptor beta chains given below trace back to one sample, sequenced in a study of blood T cell repertoires in COVID-19. The table came from immunoSEQ multiplex PCR; TCRdb's copy has only in-frame clones and leaves some out. The sample consists of about 130,000 clones, roughly 88% of them appearing once. The sample comprised peripheral blood. The source is a man aged 50 to 60 with acute or convalescent COVID-19.

The chain couples TRBV7-2 to TRBJ1-2; D is unresolved. Looked up from germline, CDR1 is SGHTA and CDR2 is FQGNSA. The V gene lost 1 base and the J gene lost 3 bases, with 6 bases spanning the gap. The CDR3 extends over 13 amino acids. CDR3 nucleotide sequence: TGTGCCAGCAGCTTAGGAGGAGACTATGGCTACACCTTC. As protein: CASSLGGDYGYTF.

The chain recombines TRBV5-1 with TRBJ1-2; the D gene is possibly TRBD1 (6 bases). The germline gives CDR1 SGHRS, CDR2 YFSETQ. The CDR3 runs to 14 residues. Trimming shortened V by 1 base and J by 3 bases, and 10 bases separated the two germline ends. CDR3 nucleotide sequence: TGCGCCAGCAGCTTGTCGGCAGGGGACTATGGCTACACCTTC. This codes for CASSLSAGDYGYTF.

This clone was observed once. The rearrangement joins TRBV5-4 to TRBJ1-1; TRBD1 aligns across 7 bases. CDR3 length: 13 residues. Per germline, CDR1 SGHNT and CDR2 YYREEE (reference sequence). V shed 2 bases, J shed 6 bases, and the junction held 4 bases outside the gene matches. CDR3 in amino acids: CASSLQGTPEAFF. The CDR3 DNA reads as TGTGCCAGCAGCTTACAGGGGACCCCTGAAGCTTTCTTT.

The chain carries TRBV7-9 and TRBJ1-5; a possible D gene is TRBD1 (5 bases). Germline V gene data show CDR1 as SEHNR and CDR2 as FQNEAQ (reference sequence). The CDR3 has 14 residues. V was trimmed by 3 bases and J by 1 base, leaving 7 bases between them. The CDR3 spells CASSFTGSNQPQHF. Here the CDR3 DNA reads TGTGCCAGCAGCTTTACAGGAAGCAATCAGCCCCAGCATTTT.

This sequence joins TRBV19 and TRBJ2-1; maybe TRBD2 (6 bases). The V end lost 0 bases, the J end lost 10 bases, and 10 bases lay between the germline ends. The CDR3 has 13 amino acids. In germline, CDR1 is LNHDA, CDR2 SQIVND (reference sequence). CDR3 residues: CASSIDPRGEQFF. The CDR3 DNA is TGTGCCAGTAGTATAGATCCTCGGGGGGAGCAGTTCTTC.

V usage is TRBV19 and J usage is TRBJ1-3; TRBD1 is a possible D gene (5 bases). The CDR3 is made up of 15 amino acids. V lost 6 bases and J 0 bases, leaving 12 bases between the germline ends. Germline CDR1 is LNHDA and CDR2 is SQIVND (reference sequence). CDR3 nucleotide sequence: TGTGCCAGTAGCATCGGGGGTAGCTCTGGAAACACCATATATTTT. Protein: CASSIGGSSGNTIYF. Using reference TRBV19 and TRBJ1-3 for the parts outside the CDR3, the full variable domain is DGGITQSPKYLFRKEGQNVTLSCEQNLNHDAMYWYRQDPGQGLRLIYYSQIVNDFQKGDIAEGYSVSREKKESFPLTVTSAQKNPTAFYLCASSIGGSSGNTIYFGEGSWLTVV.

The rearrangement uses TRBV27 and TRBJ1-1; 12 nucleotides align to TRBD1. With 1 base clipped from V and 1 base from J, the junction kept 4 bases outside the gene matches. Per the germline V gene, CDR1 is MNHEY and CDR2 is SMNVEV (reference sequence). The CDR3 has 17 residues. This CDR3 reads CASSLFWDRGPNTEAFF. The CDR3 nucleotides read TGTGCCAGCAGTTTATTTTGGGACAGGGGGCCGAACACTGAAGCTTTCTTT.

This chain links TRBV5-1 with TRBJ1-4; no definite D call. Trimming removed 4 bases from V and 8 bases from J, with 12 bases in between. CDR1 and CDR2 from the germline V gene are SGHRS and YFSETQ. The CDR3 extends over 13 amino acids. The CDR3 reads CASSPWTGEKLFF. The CDR3 DNA reads TGCGCCAGCAGCCCCTGGACGGGGGAAAAACTGTTTTTT.